What follows are 16 T cell receptor beta chains derived from one specimen sequenced in a study of cytomegalovirus exposure and HLA in healthy donors (dated 2017 in TCRdb). To prepare the library, the immunoSEQ multiplex PCR assay was applied. For the multiplex PCR, a mixture combining 60 forward primers for TCR Vbeta segments and 13 reverse primers for TCR Jbeta segments was used. Sourced from immuneACCESS, this table was stored by TCRdb with only in-frame sequences that have V and J called. A share of the clones is absent; for the studies checked, an unresolved V gene accounts for under half, and the remainder has no known explanation. Recorded for this sample are about 130,000 clones; over 70% of them occurred a single time. The biggest ten clones account for 3% to 4% of the sample. The specimen sequenced was PBMCs. The source of these receptors is a woman aged 40-49 years in good health and CMV-seronegative.

In nucleotides, the CDR3 is TGTGCCAGCAGCCTTAACAGGAGAAAGAACACTGAAGCTTTCTTT. Residues: CASSLNRRKNTEAFF. The V gene is TRBV28, the J gene TRBJ1-1, with D possibly matching TRBD1 (5 bases). V was trimmed by 6 bases and J by 1 base, leaving 15 bases between them. The CDR3 is 15 residues long. Germline V CDR1 and CDR2: MDHEN, SYDVKM.

The V gene is TRBV23-1, the J gene TRBJ2-2; 8 bases are shared with TRBD1. TRBV23-1 is given ORF status, its function remaining uncertain. J lost 6 bases, V lost 6 bases, and 3 bases had no gene match. The CDR3 has 13 amino acids. The CDR3 sequence: CASRDRDPGELFF. The CDR3 DNA reads as TGCGCCAGCAGGGACAGGGACCCCGGGGAGCTGTTTTTT.

The chain uses TRBV7-6 and TRBJ2-1; 9 bases agree with TRBD2. With 1 base clipped from V and 4 bases from J, the junction kept 8 bases outside the gene matches. Germline values: CDR1 SGHVS, CDR2 FNYEAQ. The CDR3 covers 17 residues. Written as DNA, the CDR3 is TGTGCCAGCAGCTTAGGGGTAGCGGGAGTAGGTTACAATGAGCAGTTCTTC. Its translation: CASSLGVAGVGYNEQFF.

CDR3 amino acids: CASHFGETQYF. The CDR3 coding sequence is TGTGCCAGCCATTTCGGGGAGACCCAGTACTTC. V and J are TRBV27 and TRBJ2-5; D remains ambiguous. The CDR3 length is 11 residues. The germline gives CDR1 MNHEY, CDR2 SMNVEV (reference sequence). V dropped 8 bases and J dropped 5 bases, with 9 bases sitting between them.

J is TRBJ1-5 and V is TRBV6-4; D perhaps matches TRBD1 (6 bases). This CDR3 contains 15 residues. The V gene's germline CDR1 is MRHNA and CDR2 SNTAGT. Between the trimmed V and J ends, which lost 3 bases and 0 bases, there was a span of 9 bases. CDR3 protein: CASSEQGYSNQPQHF. CDR3 sequence (DNA): TGTGCCAGCAGTGAGCAGGGGTATAGCAATCAGCCCCAGCATTTT.

V gene TRBV28 combines with J gene TRBJ2-7, with D tentatively TRBD1 (6 bases). V was clipped by 8 bases and J by 3 bases, with 17 bases between them. CDR1 MDHEN and CDR2 SYDVKM come from the germline V gene. This CDR3 is 14 amino acids long. The CDR3 sequence is CASGSLGQSYEQYF. The DNA of the CDR3 is TGTGCCAGCGGATCTCTTGGACAGAGCTACGAGCAGTACTTC.

The V call is TRBV9, the J call TRBJ2-5; 9 positions match TRBD2. The CDR3 runs 17 residues. Trimming cost V 0 bases and J 5 bases; bases outside gene matches: 11. From germline, CDR1 is SGDLS and CDR2 YYNGEE. CDR3 bases: TGTGCCAGCAGCGTAGGGTTAGCGGGAGAGGGAACGGAGACCCAGTACTTC. It yields the protein CASSVGLAGEGTETQYF.

This clone has a handful of counts. V is TRBV6-5 and J is TRBJ2-3; TRBD2 aligns across 7 bases. Germline CDR1 is MNHEY and CDR2 is SVGAGI. Germline trimming cut 7 bases from V and 0 bases from J; bases unmatched to any gene: 4. CDR3 length: 14 residues. In DNA, the CDR3 is TGTGCCAGCAAGGCGGGACTAAGCACAGATACGCAGTATTTT. Encoded protein: CASKAGLSTDTQYF.

The chain recombines TRBV9 with TRBJ2-6; D is undetermined. CDR3 length: 16 residues. Germline V gives CDR1 SGDLS, CDR2 YYNGEE. Trimming took 2 bases from V and 1 from J, leaving 10 bases between them. The CDR3 DNA sequence: TGTGCCAGCAGCGTCGAAGGAGTTTCTGGGGCCAACGTCCTGACTTTC. This gives the protein CASSVEGVSGANVLTF.

CDR3 residues: CASSLTPGGGYEQYF. The DNA of the CDR3 is TGTGCCAGCAGTTTAACCCCGGGAGGGGGCTACGAGCAGTACTTC. The V call is TRBV27, the J call TRBJ2-7; 8 positions agree with TRBD2. This CDR3 has 15 amino acids. Germline-derived CDR1 and CDR2 are MNHEY and SMNVEV (reference sequence). V shed 2 bases and J 3 bases; nucleotides not matched to a gene: 6.

The chain recombines TRBV29-1 with TRBJ1-2, with D possibly TRBD1 on 5 matching bases. V lost 3 bases, J lost 8 bases, and 19 bases lay in between. Germline V CDR1 and CDR2: SQVTM, ANQGSEA. CDR3 length: 14 amino acids. DNA for the CDR3: TGCAGCGTTGAGCCCCGGACGGCGCGGGGCGGCTACACCTTC. Protein sequence: CSVEPRTARGGYTF.

The chain carries TRBV5-1 and TRBJ2-4; TRBD1 matches 10 bases. V lost 2 bases and J lost 7; bases outside the gene matches: 6. This CDR3 region has 15 residues. Germline loops: CDR1 SGHRS, CDR2 YFSETQ. The CDR3 loop is CASSLDRQGANIQYF. CDR3 in DNA: TGCGCCAGCAGCTTAGATCGACAGGGGGCCAACATTCAGTACTTC. The variable domain in full, completed from reference TRBV5-1 and TRBJ2-4, reads KAGVTQTPRYLIKTRGQQVTLSCSPISGHRSVSWYQQTPGQGLQFLFEYFSETQRNKGNFPGRFSGRQFSNSRSEMNVSTLELGDSALYLCASSLDRQGANIQYFGAGTRLSVL.

DNA of the CDR3: TGTGCCAGTACCTTAGACACATCCTCTGGAAACACCATATATTTT. This codes for CASTLDTSSGNTIYF. This chain uses TRBV19 with TRBJ1-3; D is ambiguous. The CDR3 has 15 amino acids. CDR1 and CDR2 (germline): LNHDA, SQIVND (reference sequence). Trimming took 7 bases from V and 0 from J, leaving 13 bases between them.

This sequence joins TRBV6-1 and TRBJ2-7, with TRBD1 matching over 11 bases. CDR3 length: 15 residues. Trimming cost V 6 bases and J 5 bases; bases outside gene matches: 9. Germline assignment: CDR1 MNHNS and CDR2 SASEGT. The CDR3 spells CASSLPRTGGDEQYF. In DNA form, the CDR3 reads TGTGCCAGCAGCTTACCCAGGACAGGGGGCGACGAGCAGTACTTC.

The chain couples TRBV4-3 to TRBJ2-7, with a possible D match to TRBD1 (6 bases). The CDR3 runs 14 residues. The V and J ends lost 4 bases and 3 bases respectively, with 13 bases between them. Germline CDR1 is LGHNA and CDR2 is YSLEER. The CDR3 reads CASSPGQNLYEQYF. In DNA, the CDR3 is TGCGCCAGCAGCCCAGGACAGAATCTCTACGAGCAGTACTTC.

V gene TRBV5-4 combines with J gene TRBJ2-3; the match to TRBD1 covers 8 bases. The germline gives CDR1 SGHNT, CDR2 YYREEE (reference sequence). This CDR3 is 14 amino acids long. The V and J ends lost 0 bases and 7 bases, in that order; junction bases with no gene match: 4. In nucleotides, the CDR3 is TGTGCCAGCAGCTTGGACAGGGGGTCCTATACGCAGTATTTT. It translates to CASSLDRGSYTQYF.